Sequencing of this TCR beta chain was carried out in a study of T cell responses to AZD1222 COVID-19 vaccine. This CDR3 has 16 amino acids. With 1 base removed from V and 0 bases from J, the gap between germline ends came to 16 bases. Germline V gene sequence: CDR1 SQVTM, CDR2 ANQGSEA. Findings and limits, study-wide: Vaccine-associated CD4 TCRs spanned spike, dominant at 160-218 and 743-854. Mostly white British, mostly female donors; authors suggested clonal diversity may be underestimated.

TCRdb keeps only in-frame clones here, not all; method: immunoSEQ multiplex PCR. The table has roughly 160,000 clones, approximately 90% seen once. As to this clone: The antigen is undetermined.

The receptor comes from an adult in good health. Sequencing used peripheral blood, obtained on day 0 of AZD1222 vaccination. The genes are TRBV29-1 and TRBJ2-7, with D possibly being TRBD2 (5 bases). CDR3: CSVEVDSGRDSYEQYF. Here the CDR3 DNA reads TGCAGCGTTGAAGTGGACTCCGGCCGGGACTCCTACGAGCAGTACTTC.